This record concerns one T cell receptor beta chain sequence. Its antigen is still unknown. This specimen comes from a study of T cell responses to AZD1222 COVID-19 vaccine. Background on the study: Analysis merged second doses at about 4 or about 12 weeks. The study, taken as a whole, reports: Females made up more of the donors, who were largely white British, and clonal diversity may have come out too low. Sampling captured repertoires only after the peak T cell response.

CDR3 length equals 14 residues. Trimming pared 2 bases from V and 1 base from J, leaving 5 bases between. In germline, CDR1 is SGHTA, CDR2 FQGNSA. Clones were sequenced by immunoSEQ multiplex PCR, and TCRdb holds only the in-frame ones, with some missing. The sample records fewer than 120,000 clones, 88% being singletons. The specimen was peripheral blood, collected on day 0 of AZD1222 vaccination. The sequence derives from an adult in good health. This chain uses TRBV7-2 with TRBJ2-2; a weak D match, TRBD1 (5 bases). As DNA, the CDR3 is TGTGCCAGCAGCTTACAGGGGAACACCGGGGAGCTGTTTTTT. Amino acid sequence: CASSLQGNTGELFF.